This T cell receptor beta chain was recovered during a study of cytomegalovirus exposure and HLA in healthy donors (dated by TCRdb to 2016 to 2017). Regarding the complete study: According to an earlier analysis of around 600 of the donors, some 170 million T cells yielded 90 million to 130 million unique TCR beta sequences and 250 to 350 Gb of sequence data. In addition to the first cohort of 666 subjects, a separate validation cohort of approximately 110 different subjects was used. Of the roughly 400 genotyped donors, 70% to 90% were placed in the genetic ancestry cluster associated with self-reported Caucasian donors. All discovery cohort repertoires had been generated on a single sequencing platform. Alongside the repertoire data, information on donor age, sex, ethnicity and CMV serostatus was compiled. Typing coverage differed by locus: A, B, C, DRB1 and DQB1 were typed in about 629-640 donors, DQA1 in approximately 520, DPA1 in some 570, and DPB1 in approximately 450. The later analysis used no new phenotypic data to find candidate immune exposures, relying instead on TCR beta sequences and their occurrence across donors. The aim of the study was to test whether cataloging public T cell receptors could identify signatures of past pathogen exposure. An early release covering some 640 HLA-typed donors comprised 300 to 350 gigabases of sequencing data and around 80 million unique TCR sequences. Class I and class II HLA loci were covered by the typing at four-digit resolution. The study profiled the T cell repertoires of hundreds of subjects by immunosequencing and related them to cytomegalovirus serostatus. To predict cytomegalovirus infection status, the study brought together high-throughput TCR immunosequencing, statistical association of individual TCRs with disease status, and machine learning. Roughly 5 DR-DQ haplotypes were treated as single units for association and clustering because of strong linkage in the cohort. Across under 500 genotyped donors of the cohort, an average of roughly 250,000 unique TCR beta nucleotide sequences per donor were sequenced, and roughly a sixth of those sequences were non-productive. An earlier analysis of nearly 600 of the donors applied high-throughput TCR beta sequencing to assess whether each TCR beta V gene segment acted as functional or pseudogenic. A later genetic analysis used genome-wide SNP genotypes for 398 of the 666 donors, treating that subset as a discovery cohort. In a later analysis, previously published TCR beta repertoires from hundreds of donors were re-analyzed and high-resolution HLA genotyping was added so that TCR occurrence patterns could be studied.

On this clone: Its cognate antigen has yet to be identified. One base away there is no much larger clone; base qualities are not given.

The cohort was made up of roughly 670 healthy bone marrow donors. At the time of sampling, every cohort member was nominally healthy, though immune exposures that went unrecorded were likely present. The donor was CMV seronegative and belonged to the group of roughly 330 seronegative cohort members. Every donor gave a peripheral blood sample, and the peripheral blood mononuclear cells from that sample were used for TCR beta sequencing. The Qiagen DNeasy Blood Extraction Kit was used to extract genomic DNA from the blood cell samples. Library prep was done by the immunoSEQ multiplex PCR assay. For the multiplex PCR, a mixture combining 60 forward primers for TCR Vbeta segments and 13 reverse primers for TCR Jbeta segments was used. A multiplex PCR assay on genomic DNA amplified the CDR3 region of rearranged TCR beta genes. The amplified TCR beta libraries were sequenced on the Illumina HiSeq System as 87-base-pair reads. The original pipeline was this. A later analysis tallied roughly 80 million unique TCR beta chains across the 650 to 750 repertoires, and some 10 million of those chains were shared by two or more donors. Raw reads were error-corrected and collapsed into unique sequences with a nearest-neighbor algorithm that merged closely related sequences to remove PCR and sequencing errors. V, D and J gene segments were assigned by aligning CDR3 sequences to IMGT reference sequences. For a sequence to be retained, at least a six-nucleotide match to both a V gene segment and a J gene segment was required. A rearrangement counted as productive if the CDR3 had no stop codons and remained in frame with V and J, and every other rearrangement counted as non-productive. Following IMGT convention, CDR3 was defined as the stretch from the second conserved V-encoded cysteine to the conserved J-encoded phenylalanine. The earlier analysis of a few hundred of the donors excluded any sequence lacking an unambiguous match to a single V gene segment. In an earlier analysis of approximately 550 of the donors, V segments were called functional above 56.7% productive rearrangements and were called segregating when the between-donor standard deviation exceeded 5%. A statistical classification framework was developed to diagnose cytomegalovirus status using the catalog of TCR beta chain sequences. A later analysis assigned V and J genes by comparing TCR nucleotide sequences with IMGT/GENE-DB human TR gene sequences. Using the TCRdist pipeline, a later analysis assigned CDR3 sequences along with most-parsimonious VDJ recombination scenarios. In a later analysis, each TCR beta chain was defined by its CDR3 amino acid sequence together with its V-gene family, and reads without a unique V-gene family were excluded. In a later analysis, approximately 640 highly shared, low-generation-probability nucleotide sequences were removed to address suspected cross-contamination and a sequencing artifact. In a later analysis, a clonal expansion index was calculated for each public chain from normalized within-repertoire ranks of inferred template counts. A later analysis computed generation probabilities with a VDJ recombination model fitted to out-of-frame rearrangements, and checked the results against IGoR. In a later analysis, hypergeometric tests were used to score TCR-TCR, TCR-HLA and TCR-CMV co-occurrence, with a repertoire-size bias correction applied to TCR pairs. A later analysis estimated false discovery rates by permuting HLA or CMV assignments 20 times. In a later analysis, co-occurring TCRs were grouped using DBSCAN, with TCRdist sequence similarity added in when clustering inside HLA-allele-positive subsets. Repertoires with fewer than 30,000 or more than 120,000 public chains, plus five repertoires with anomalous nucleotide sharing, were excluded from co-occurrence clustering. What TCRdb holds here is the immuneACCESS table cut down to in-frame rearrangements. Part of the clones is not present; checked against another copy, under half of the missing clones reflect an unresolved V gene, and the others are unexplained. V, J and clone size are taken as reported in that table, and D and trimming were inferred from the DNA itself. The table for this sample lists some 210,000 clones; around four fifths of them were counted only once. The biggest ten clones account for less than 4.5% of the sample.

On the study overall, not on this receptor specifically: In both the original and validation cohorts, the classifier was reported to diagnose cytomegalovirus status with high specificity and sensitivity. Linkage disequilibrium might explain the correlated functional status among segregating V segments, but an unknown experimental factor could not be excluded. According to a later analysis, TCR association rates differed among HLA loci, with DRB1 alleles showing the most associated TCRs and HLA-C alleles showing the fewest. The only immune exposure information available for the cohort was CMV serostatus. Because the 87-base-pair reads could not distinguish some IMGT-functional V segments, including TRBV6-2 and TRBV6-3, those segments were excluded. In a later genetic analysis, fewer N-insertions in productive TCRs were reported among donors in an Asian-associated ancestry cluster than the roughly 700-donor mean. HLA typing was unavailable for some donors at each locus, so association tests used only the typed subset. This cohort had only TCR beta chains sequenced, and the lack of alpha or paired-chain data limited which features could be detected. Assigning TCR associations to individual alleles was difficult when HLA alleles, especially DR and DQ, strongly co-occurred. Most TCR sequences were seen in very few donors, while some public TCRs were found in many individuals. An association between a missense DCLRE1C variant and V-gene and J-gene trimming of TCR beta chains was found in a later genetic analysis and replicated in an independent cohort. A later analysis found that most CMV-associated TCR beta chains appeared HLA-restricted, with HLA associations seemingly driven largely by CMV exposure. In a later analysis, HLA-associated TCR beta chains were found to be more clonally expanded and to have lower generation probabilities than equally common non-associated chains. A cluster of highly shared sequence variants was judged likely to represent a technical artifact of the sequencing pipeline. Broadly in line with IMGT annotations, most TCR beta V segments showed up in productive rearrangements about 87% or about 30% of the time in an earlier analysis of some 590 of the donors. In a later analysis, several top co-occurrence clusters were reported to appear linked to parvovirus B19, influenza, CMV and Epstein-Barr virus. According to the authors, the approach could potentially be generalized to other disease states and immunological phenotypes. The presence/absence analyses assumed that sequencing depth was roughly uniform across donors, and that assumption may not be true. A further reported finding was that TCR beta sequences accurately predicted the HLA-A and HLA-B alleles for most subjects in the first cohort. Because counts were too low, approximately 18 rarely observed V segments, including chromosome 9 orphons, were excluded from the earlier analysis of some 540 of the donors. In vitro tests confirmed that three of the cytomegalovirus-associated TCR beta chains recognize cytomegalovirus antigens. In a later analysis, 16,951 TCR beta sequences were associated with specific HLA alleles at a false discovery rate of 0.05. The study gave a list of roughly 150 TCR beta chains associated with cytomegalovirus.

The germline V gene specifies SNHLY as CDR1 and FYNNEI as CDR2. V is reduced by 4 bases and J by 4 bases, leaving a spacing of 16 bases between them. The CDR3 runs 15 residues from the cysteine to the phenylalanine. Of all the DNA, just the CDR3 is kept, 45 bases in frame from base 1. This clonotype originated in a male donor in good health and CMV-seronegative. The sequence links TRBV2 to TRBJ2-5; perhaps TRBD2 is the D gene, with 6 bases matching. Sequenced sample: PBMCs. CDR3 sequence: CASSAWSGEGETQYF. The sequenced DNA is TGTGCCAGCAGTGCCTGGTCGGGAGAGGGAGAGACCCAGTACTTC. With all but the CDR3 taken from the reference TRBV2 and TRBJ2-5 genes, the full variable domain is: EPEVTQTPSHQVTQMGQEVILRCVPISNHLYFYWYRQILGQKVEFLVSFYNNEISEKSEIFDDQFSVERPDGSNFTLKIRSTKLEDSAMYFCASSAWSGEGETQYFGPGTRLLVL.